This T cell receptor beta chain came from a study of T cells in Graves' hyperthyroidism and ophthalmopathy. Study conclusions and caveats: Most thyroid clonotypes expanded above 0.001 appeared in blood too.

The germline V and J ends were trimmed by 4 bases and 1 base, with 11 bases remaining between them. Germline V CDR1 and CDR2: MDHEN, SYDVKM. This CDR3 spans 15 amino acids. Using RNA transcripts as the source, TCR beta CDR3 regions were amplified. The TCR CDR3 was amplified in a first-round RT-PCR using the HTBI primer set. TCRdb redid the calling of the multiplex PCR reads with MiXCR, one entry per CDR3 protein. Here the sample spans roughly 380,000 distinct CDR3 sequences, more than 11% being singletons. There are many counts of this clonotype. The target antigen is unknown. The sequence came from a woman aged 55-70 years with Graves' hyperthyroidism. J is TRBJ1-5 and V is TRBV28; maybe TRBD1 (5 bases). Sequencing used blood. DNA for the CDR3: TGTGCCAGCAGTTGGGACCTTTCGAGCAATCAGCCCCAGCATTTT. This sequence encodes CASSWDLSSNQPQHF.